One sample yielded the 26 T cell receptor beta chains listed below, sequenced in a study of cytomegalovirus exposure and HLA in healthy donors. With 60 Vbeta and 13 Jbeta primers, the PCR was carried out. This table comes from immunoSEQ multiplex PCR, and its TCRdb copy is limited to in-frame clones, with some not included. The sample has 150,000 to 200,000 clones, about four fifths seen once. The sequenced material came from PBMCs. These receptors originate from a woman aged 25 to 45 in good health and CMV-seropositive.

V usage is TRBV5-6 and J usage is TRBJ2-3, with 7 bases that match TRBD2. The trim removed 3 bases at V and 3 bases at J, leaving 4 bases unmatched. This CDR3 region has 14 residues. Germline V gives CDR1 SGHDT, CDR2 YYEEEE. Written as DNA, the CDR3 is TGTGCCAGCAGCTCCAGGACTAGGACAGATACGCAGTATTTT. It codes for CASSSRTRTDTQYF.

Comments on this clone: The junction differs from germline at one of its ends, possibly a read error. This same CDR3 is encoded by further DNA sequences in the sample. The V gene is TRBV27, the J gene TRBJ1-3, with D tentatively TRBD1 (6 bases). CDR3 length equals 15 residues. Germline V CDR1 and CDR2: MNHEY, SMNVEV (reference sequence). CDR3 region: CASSLYRGAGNTIYF. The CDR3 nucleotides read TGTGCCAGCAGTTTATATCGGGGGGCTGGAAACACCATATACTTT.

The V gene is TRBV5-8, the J gene TRBJ1-5; possible D gene TRBD1, 6 bases. V gave up 2 bases and J gave up 6 bases, with 15 bases separating them. Germline CDR1 reads SGHTS; CDR2 reads YDEGEE. This CDR3 is built from 15 residues. The CDR3 DNA is TGTGCCAGCAGCTTAGGGACGGTAGGGGGTCAGCCCCAGCATTTT. Amino acids: CASSLGTVGGQPQHF.

This clone was counted only a few times. This sequence joins TRBV5-1 and TRBJ1-1, with TRBD1 as a possible D gene (5 bases). Between the trimmed V and J ends, which lost 0 bases and 10 bases, there was a span of 22 bases. The CDR3 consists of 16 residues. Germline V gene lookup returns CDR1 SGHRS and CDR2 YFSETQ. CDR3: CASSLAPGQGRARAFF. DNA of the CDR3: TGCGCCAGCAGCTTGGCACCCGGGCAGGGCCGCGCCCGAGCTTTCTTT.

The V call is TRBV15, the J call TRBJ2-5; no reliable D call. The end of the DNA fits TRBJ2-7 better, so the J call may be wrong. Germline V lookup: CDR1 LNHNV, CDR2 YYDKDF (reference sequence). The CDR3 consists of 13 residues. The CDR3 region is CATSRDHVGEQYF. The CDR3 coding sequence is TGTGCCACCAGCAGAGATCATGTGGGCGAGCAGTACTTC.

The gene calls are TRBV4-2 and TRBJ2-3; D unclear. Germline V gene lookup returns CDR1 LGHNA and CDR2 YNFKEQ. The CDR3 consists of 12 residues. Trimming removed 0 bases from V and 5 bases from J, with 3 bases in between. CDR3 bases: TGTGCCAGCAGCCAAGATCAAGATACGCAGTATTTT. Residues: CASSQDQDTQYF.

Note on this clone: Other nucleotide sequences from this sample produce the same CDR3. The V and J genes are TRBV27 and TRBJ1-1; 7 nucleotides match TRBD1. Germline V gene sequence: CDR1 MNHEY, CDR2 SMNVEV (reference sequence). This CDR3 has 13 amino acids. V trimming: 6 bases; J trimming: 4 bases; junction bases outside the gene matches: 5. Here the CDR3 reads CASSLTGATEAFF. The CDR3 DNA sequence: TGTGCCAGCAGCCTCACAGGGGCCACTGAAGCTTTCTTT.

V and J are TRBV27 and TRBJ1-2, with D tentatively TRBD1 (6 bases). CDR3 size: 15 residues. Looked up from germline, CDR1 is MNHEY and CDR2 is SMNVEV (reference sequence). With 5 bases removed from V and 0 bases from J, the gap between germline ends came to 13 bases. This CDR3 reads CASSPWTEANYGYTF. CDR3 bases: TGTGCCAGCAGTCCCTGGACAGAAGCTAACTATGGCTACACCTTC.

V and J are TRBV7-9 and TRBJ2-1, with D hard to call. The V end lost 6 bases, the J end lost 4 bases, and 16 bases lay between the germline ends. CDR3 length equals 15 residues. Germline-derived CDR1 and CDR2 are SEHNR and FQNEAQ (reference sequence). This CDR3 is CASSIQSVSYNEQFF. The CDR3 DNA follows: TGTGCCAGCAGTATTCAGAGCGTCAGTTACAATGAGCAGTTCTTC.

This clone turned up a few times. The chain is built from TRBV2 and TRBJ1-1; TRBD1 agrees at 10 bases. In germline, CDR1 is SNHLY, CDR2 FYNNEI. The CDR3 is 13 residues long. V lost 1 base to trimming and J lost 8 bases; unmatched junction nucleotides: 1. CDR3 region: CASSEVGQGEAFF. Written as DNA, the CDR3 is TGTGCCAGCAGTGAAGTGGGACAGGGGGAAGCTTTCTTT.

The V call is TRBV25-1, the J call TRBJ1-1; D possibly corresponds to TRBD1 (6 bases). Per the germline V gene, CDR1 is MGHDK and CDR2 is SYGVNS. This CDR3 comprises 17 residues. With 4 bases removed from V and 1 base from J, the gap between germline ends came to 19 bases. This chain's CDR3 is CASSARKPGTSNTEAFF. As DNA, the CDR3 is TGTGCCAGCAGTGCCCGAAAACCCGGGACATCGAACACTGAAGCTTTCTTT.

V and J are TRBV29-1 and TRBJ2-1; 8 nucleotides agree with TRBD1. J was trimmed by 8 bases and V by 8 bases; bases with no gene match: 8. The CDR3 loop spans 12 amino acids. Germline V gene data show CDR1 as SQVTM and CDR2 as ANQGSEA. The CDR3 loop reads CSSETGEYEQFF. CDR3 in DNA: TGCAGCAGCGAGACAGGGGAGTATGAGCAGTTCTTC.

The chain is built from TRBV27 and TRBJ2-1, with TRBD2 matching over 13 bases. From germline, CDR1 is MNHEY and CDR2 SMNVEV (reference sequence). This CDR3 is built from 18 residues. V dropped 5 bases and J dropped 5; count of bases not matched to a gene: 12. CDR3 nucleotides: TGTGCCAGCAGTCGAAAACTAGCGGGAGGGCCCGCGAACAATGAGCAGTTCTTC. This sequence encodes CASSRKLAGGPANNEQFF.

The rearrangement uses TRBV19 and TRBJ1-5, with a weak D call TRBD1 (5 bases). CDR3 length equals 14 residues. V lost 5 bases, J lost 4 bases, and 12 bases lay in between. Germline assignment: CDR1 LNHDA and CDR2 SQIVND (reference sequence). CDR3 coding DNA: TGTGCCAGTAGTGCTGGTGGGGGGAATCAGCCCCAGCATTTT. Residues: CASSAGGGNQPQHF.

This rearrangement joins TRBV5-6 to TRBJ2-1; D may be TRBD2 (6 bases). The CDR3 consists of 13 residues. CDR1 and CDR2 (germline): SGHDT, YYEEEE. The V gene lost 4 bases and the J gene lost 9 bases, with 14 bases spanning the gap. The CDR3 coding sequence is TGTGCCAGCAGCGGACTATTATGGGCTGAGCAGTTCTTC. As protein: CASSGLLWAEQFF.

The rearrangement joins TRBV2 to TRBJ2-7; 9 positions agree with TRBD2. The CDR3 sequence is 14 residues long. V shed 6 bases, J shed 0 bases, and the junction held 3 bases outside the gene matches. Germline CDR1 is SNHLY and CDR2 is FYNNEI. The CDR3 loop is CASRASGTSYEQYF. For the CDR3, the DNA is TGTGCCAGCAGGGCTAGCGGGACCTCCTACGAGCAGTACTTC.

CDR3 amino acids: CASSPGSTDTQYF. In nucleotides, the CDR3 is TGTGCCAGCAGCCCCGGTAGCACAGATACGCAGTATTTT. The chain is built from TRBV7-9 and TRBJ2-3; D is unresolved. V dropped 5 bases and J dropped 0 bases, with 6 bases sitting between them. Germline CDR1 is SEHNR and CDR2 is FQNEAQ (reference sequence). The CDR3 spans 13 residues.

This chain joins TRBV11-2 and TRBJ2-3; possible D gene TRBD1, 5 bases. Germline loops: CDR1 SGHAT, CDR2 FQNNGV. The CDR3 runs to 15 residues. The V end was cut by 3 bases, the J end by 1 base, with 11 bases between. The CDR3 bases are TGTGCCAGCAGCTTGGAGACAGTAGGCACAGATACGCAGTATTTT. Its protein is CASSLETVGTDTQYF.

This chain links TRBV19 with TRBJ2-1; 7 nucleotides match TRBD2. Germline V gene lookup returns CDR1 LNHDA and CDR2 SQIVND (reference sequence). The CDR3 sequence is 16 residues long. V dropped 6 bases and J dropped 9; count of bases not matched to a gene: 17. The CDR3 region is CASRSIGTGLLIEQFF. The CDR3 coding sequence is TGTGCCAGTAGGAGTATAGGGACGGGACTACTCATTGAGCAGTTCTTC.

V usage is TRBV5-4 and J usage is TRBJ1-2; TRBD1 aligns across 8 bases. The V gene end was trimmed by 6 bases and the J gene end by 4 bases; junction bases not matched to a gene: 8. The CDR3 spans 14 residues. Germline values: CDR1 SGHNT, CDR2 YYREEE (reference sequence). The CDR3 here is CASTQPGQAYGYTF. Written as DNA, the CDR3 is TGTGCCAGCACCCAACCGGGACAGGCCTATGGCTACACCTTC.

The gene calls are TRBV20-1 and TRBJ1-1; no clear D. This CDR3 spans 11 amino acids. Germline V gene data show CDR1 as DFQATT and CDR2 as SNEGSKA (reference sequence). V was cut by 0 bases and J by 12 bases, with 11 bases left in between. The CDR3 coding sequence is TGCAGTGCTAGAGACCCCGGGGAGACTTTCTTT. The encoded protein is CSARDPGETFF.

The CDR3 here is CASRSGIEETQYF. DNA for the CDR3: TGTGCCAGCCGGAGCGGGATAGAAGAGACCCAGTACTTC. This sequence joins TRBV2 and TRBJ2-5; 7 bases map to TRBD2. Trimming at V came to 8 bases and at J to 3 bases, leaving 6 bases not matched to a gene. Germline CDR1 and CDR2: SNHLY and FYNNEI. The CDR3 has 13 amino acids.

This clone occurred a few times. The gene calls are TRBV7-2 and TRBJ2-3; a weak D match, TRBD2 (7 bases). CDR1 and CDR2 from the germline V gene are SGHTA and FQGNSA. V shed 1 base and J shed 10 bases, with 15 bases lying between them. The CDR3 is 14 amino acids. The CDR3 spells CASSLETGGTPQYF. The CDR3 coding sequence is TGTGCCAGCAGCTTAGAGACGGGGGGCACGCCGCAGTATTTT.

The J gene is TRBJ1-5, the V gene TRBV7-8, with 8 positions matching TRBD1. From germline, CDR1 is SGHVS and CDR2 FQNEAQ. V gave up 6 bases and J gave up 1 base; unmatched junction bases: 2. This CDR3 is built from 14 residues. CDR3 in amino acids: CASSRQGSNQPQHF. The CDR3 coding sequence is TGTGCCAGCAGTCGACAGGGGAGCAATCAGCCCCAGCATTTT.

The chain couples TRBV7-9 to TRBJ2-1, with D perhaps matching TRBD1 (7 bases). V lost 4 bases and J 8 bases, leaving 12 bases between the germline ends. This CDR3 region has 13 residues. Germline CDR1 is SEHNR and CDR2 is FQNEAQ (reference sequence). This CDR3 is CASSSGGLDEQFF. The CDR3 bases are TGTGCCAGCAGCTCAGGGGGGCTTGATGAGCAGTTCTTC.

This rearrangement joins TRBV5-5 to TRBJ2-5; D might be TRBD1 (5 bases). Germline lookup yields CDR1 SGHKS and CDR2 YYEKEE (reference sequence). Trimming cost V 4 bases and J 5 bases, with 12 bases left between them. The CDR3 is 13 residues long. CDR3 coding DNA: TGTGCCAGCAGCATAGGGGCGCGGGAGACCCAGTACTTC. Translating it yields CASSIGARETQYF.